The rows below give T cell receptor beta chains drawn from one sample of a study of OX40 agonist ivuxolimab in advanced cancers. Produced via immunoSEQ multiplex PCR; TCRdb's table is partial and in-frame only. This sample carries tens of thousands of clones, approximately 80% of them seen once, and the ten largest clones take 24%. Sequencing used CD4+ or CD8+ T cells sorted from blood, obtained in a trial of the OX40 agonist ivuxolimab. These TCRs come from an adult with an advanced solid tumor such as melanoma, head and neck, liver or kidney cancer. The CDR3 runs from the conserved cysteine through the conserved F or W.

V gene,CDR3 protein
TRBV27,CASSLGGSTDEQFF
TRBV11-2,CASSLGTSTEAFF
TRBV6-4,CASSSGTGVAETQYF
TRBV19,CASSNAATNYGYTF
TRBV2,CASRGDGILYGYTF
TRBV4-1,CASSPLSGGTNEQFF
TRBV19,CASGDPYNSPLHF
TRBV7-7,CASSLGASGELFF
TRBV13,CASSFRGVDEQFF
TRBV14,CASSQGAGIVETQYF
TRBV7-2,CASSSSGGAYEQYF
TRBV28,CASTLGNQPQHF
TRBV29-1,CSVRDRDRADSPLHF
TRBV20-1,CSAISGEQYF
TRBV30,CAWSVWDSPLETQYF
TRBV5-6,CASSGRGLTDSYEQYF
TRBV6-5,CASSYSGEQFF
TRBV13,CASSAASRMNTEAFF
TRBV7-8,CASSLEWREPLHF
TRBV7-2,CASSLSGGYEQYF
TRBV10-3,CAISEAGGQETQYF
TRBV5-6,CASSLGTGFSGANVLTF
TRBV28,CASSRLAGITNNEQFF
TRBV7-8,CASSQVGADEQYF
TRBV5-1,CASSAAGGYTF
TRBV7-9,CASARGVGTGVYF
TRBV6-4,CASSEVAGVAGELFF
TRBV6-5,CASSWTSGYEQYF
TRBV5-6,CASSRTGWTGELFF
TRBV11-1,CASSYSYHEQYF
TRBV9,CASSGNERGVTDTQYF
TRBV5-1,CASSLGPNLDIYNEQFF
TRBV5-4,CASRPGTAAEAFF
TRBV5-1,CASSNPGQWFF
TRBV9,CASSSQGTGYGYTF
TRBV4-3,CASSQNDEQYF
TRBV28,CASSTRVSGSLSNEQFF
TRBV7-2,CASSGLRIDTQYF
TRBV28,CASPNFTPLLYNEQFF
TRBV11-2,CASSTHRVLDKHSPLHF
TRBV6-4,CASSDLPGSTDTQYF
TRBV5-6,CASSSGTGPPYEQYF
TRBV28,CASSLTDSYEQYF
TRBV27,CASNDGQYNEQFF